This T cell receptor beta chain emerged from a study of technical replicates of blood from a few donors. V shed 4 bases, J shed 9 bases, and the junction held 13 bases outside the gene matches. Per the germline V gene, CDR1 is PRHDT and CDR2 is FYEKMQ (reference sequence). The CDR3 loop spans 16 amino acids. Only in-frame clones appear in the TCRdb table, and some are missing; sequencing was by immunoSEQ multiplex PCR. The sample contains approximately 75,000 clones, about 97% of which appear only once. The V and J genes are TRBV13 and TRBJ2-1; the match to TRBD2 covers 9 bases. The clonotype originates from a human donor in good health. The sample was T cells isolated from PBMCs. The CDR3 bases are TGTGCCAGCAGCTCATACATAGCGGGAGTTCGTAGTGAGCAGTTCTTC. It is translated as CASSSYIAGVRSEQFF.